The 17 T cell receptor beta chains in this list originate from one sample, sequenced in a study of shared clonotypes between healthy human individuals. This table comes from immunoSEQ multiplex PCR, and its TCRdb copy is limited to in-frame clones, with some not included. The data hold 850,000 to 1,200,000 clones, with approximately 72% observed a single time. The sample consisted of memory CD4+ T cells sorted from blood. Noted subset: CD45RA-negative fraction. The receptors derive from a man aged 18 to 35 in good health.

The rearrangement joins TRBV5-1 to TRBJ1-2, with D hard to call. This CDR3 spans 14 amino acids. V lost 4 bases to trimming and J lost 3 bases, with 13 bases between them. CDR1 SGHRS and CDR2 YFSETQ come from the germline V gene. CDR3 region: CASSEAEAYYGYTF. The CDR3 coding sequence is TGCGCCAGCAGCGAGGCAGAAGCCTACTATGGCTACACCTTC.

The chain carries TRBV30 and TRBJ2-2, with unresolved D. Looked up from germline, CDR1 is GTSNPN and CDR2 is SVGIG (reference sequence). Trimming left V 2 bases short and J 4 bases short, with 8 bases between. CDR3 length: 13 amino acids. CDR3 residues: CAWSIGPTGELFF. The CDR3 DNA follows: TGTGCCTGGAGTATCGGACCCACCGGGGAGCTGTTTTTT.

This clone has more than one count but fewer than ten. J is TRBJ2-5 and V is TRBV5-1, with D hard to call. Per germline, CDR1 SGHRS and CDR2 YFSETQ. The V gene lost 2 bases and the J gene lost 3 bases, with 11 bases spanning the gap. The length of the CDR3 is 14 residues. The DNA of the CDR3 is TGCGCCAGCAGCTTTAATGGCCAAGAAGAGACCCAGTACTTC. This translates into CASSFNGQEETQYF.

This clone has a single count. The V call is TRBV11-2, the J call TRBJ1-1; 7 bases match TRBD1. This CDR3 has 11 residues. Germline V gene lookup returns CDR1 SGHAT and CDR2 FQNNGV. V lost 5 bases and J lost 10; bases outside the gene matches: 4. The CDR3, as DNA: TGTGCCAGCAGCGACAGGGTAGGAGCTTTCTTT. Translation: CASSDRVGAFF.

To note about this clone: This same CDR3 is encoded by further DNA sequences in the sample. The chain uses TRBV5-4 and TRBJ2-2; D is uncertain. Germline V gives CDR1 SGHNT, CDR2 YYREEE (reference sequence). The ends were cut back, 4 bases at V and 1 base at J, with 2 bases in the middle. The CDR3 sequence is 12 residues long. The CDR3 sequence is CASSRNTGELFF. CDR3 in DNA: TGTGCCAGCAGCAGGAACACCGGGGAGCTGTTTTTT.

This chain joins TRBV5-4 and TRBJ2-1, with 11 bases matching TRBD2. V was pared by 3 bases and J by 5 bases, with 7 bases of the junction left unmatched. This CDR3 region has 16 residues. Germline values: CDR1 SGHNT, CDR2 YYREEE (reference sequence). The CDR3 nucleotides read TGTGCCAGCAGCTCAGGGACTAGCGGCAGGGACAATGAGCAGTTCTTC. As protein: CASSSGTSGRDNEQFF.

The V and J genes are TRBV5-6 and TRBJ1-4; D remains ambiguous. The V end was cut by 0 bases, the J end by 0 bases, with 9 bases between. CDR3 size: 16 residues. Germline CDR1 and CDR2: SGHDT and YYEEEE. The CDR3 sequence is CASSLGQWATNEKLFF. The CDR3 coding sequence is TGTGCCAGCAGCTTGGGGCAGTGGGCAACTAATGAAAAACTGTTTTTT.

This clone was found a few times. CDR3 nucleotide sequence: TGTGCCAGCAGCTCCAGCATTTACCAAGAGACCCAGTACTTC. It codes for CASSSSIYQETQYF. This chain joins TRBV7-2 and TRBJ2-5; D is unresolved. CDR3 length: 14 amino acids. CDR1 is SGHTA and CDR2 is FQGNSA in the germline V gene. Trimming left V 4 bases short and J 0 bases short, with 9 bases between.

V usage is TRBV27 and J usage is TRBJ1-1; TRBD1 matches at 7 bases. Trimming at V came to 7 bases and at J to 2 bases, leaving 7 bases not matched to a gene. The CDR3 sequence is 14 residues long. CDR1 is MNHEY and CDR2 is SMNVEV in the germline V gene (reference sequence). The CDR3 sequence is CASIRGTVNTEAFF. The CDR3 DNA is TGTGCCAGCATCCGCGGGACAGTTAACACTGAAGCTTTCTTT.

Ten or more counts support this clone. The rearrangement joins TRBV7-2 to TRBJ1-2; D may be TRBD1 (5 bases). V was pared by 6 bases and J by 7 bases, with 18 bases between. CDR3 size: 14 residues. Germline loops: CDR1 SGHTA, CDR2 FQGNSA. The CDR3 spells CASRKPAGNLGYTF. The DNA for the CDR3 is TGTGCCAGCAGAAAACCGGCAGGGAACCTTGGCTACACCTTC. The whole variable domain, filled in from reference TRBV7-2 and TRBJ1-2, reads GAGVSQSPSNKVTEKGKDVELRCDPISGHTALYWYRQSLGQGLEFLIYFQGNSAPDKSGLPSDRFSAERTGGSVSTLTIQRTQQEDSAVYLCASRKPAGNLGYTFGSGTRLTVV.

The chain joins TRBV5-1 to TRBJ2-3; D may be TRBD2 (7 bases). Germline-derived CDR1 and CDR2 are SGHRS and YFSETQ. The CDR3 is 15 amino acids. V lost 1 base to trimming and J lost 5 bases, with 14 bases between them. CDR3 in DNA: TGCGCCAGCAGCTTGAGAGGCGGGGGCATAGATACGCAGTATTTT. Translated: CASSLRGGGIDTQYF.

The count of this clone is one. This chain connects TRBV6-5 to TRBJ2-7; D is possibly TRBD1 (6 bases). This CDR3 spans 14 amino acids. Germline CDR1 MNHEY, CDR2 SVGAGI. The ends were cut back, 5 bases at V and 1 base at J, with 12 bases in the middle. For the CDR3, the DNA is TGTGCCAGCAGTACCCGGGACACATCCTACGAGCAGTACTTC. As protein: CASSTRDTSYEQYF.

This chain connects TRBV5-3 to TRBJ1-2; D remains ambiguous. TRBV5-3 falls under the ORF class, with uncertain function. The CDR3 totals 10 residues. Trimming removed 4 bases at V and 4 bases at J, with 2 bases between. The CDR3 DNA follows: TGTGCCAGAAGCAGCTATGGCTACACCTTC. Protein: CARSSYGYTF.

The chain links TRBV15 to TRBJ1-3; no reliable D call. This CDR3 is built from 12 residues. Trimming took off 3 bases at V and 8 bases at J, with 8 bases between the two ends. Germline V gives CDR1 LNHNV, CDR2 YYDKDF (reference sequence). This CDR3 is CATSSLGDTIYF. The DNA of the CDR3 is TGTGCCACCAGCAGTCTGGGTGACACCATATATTTT. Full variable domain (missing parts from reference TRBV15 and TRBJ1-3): DAMVIQNPRYQVTQFGKPVTLSCSQTLNHNVMYWYQQKSSQAPKLLFHYYDKDFNNEADTPDNFQSRRPNTSFCFLDIRSPGLGDTAMYLCATSSLGDTIYFGEGSWLTVV.

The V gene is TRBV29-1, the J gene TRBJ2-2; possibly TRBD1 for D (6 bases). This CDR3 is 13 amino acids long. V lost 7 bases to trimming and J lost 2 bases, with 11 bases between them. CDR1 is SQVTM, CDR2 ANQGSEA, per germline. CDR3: CSAVGANTGELFF. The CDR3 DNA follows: TGCAGCGCCGTGGGGGCCAACACCGGGGAGCTGTTTTTT.

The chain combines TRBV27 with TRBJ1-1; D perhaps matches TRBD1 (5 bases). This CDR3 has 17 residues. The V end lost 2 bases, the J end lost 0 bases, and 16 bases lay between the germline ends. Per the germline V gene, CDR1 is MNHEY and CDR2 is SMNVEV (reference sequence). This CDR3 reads CASSLGTGRPMNTEAFF. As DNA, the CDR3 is TGTGCCAGCAGTTTAGGAACAGGCCGACCGATGAACACTGAAGCTTTCTTT.

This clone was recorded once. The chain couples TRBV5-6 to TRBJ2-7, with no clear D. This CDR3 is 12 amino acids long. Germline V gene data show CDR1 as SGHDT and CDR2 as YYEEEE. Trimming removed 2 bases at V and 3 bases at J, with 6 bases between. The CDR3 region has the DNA TGTGCCAGCAGCTTCTCGGGCTACGAGCAGTACTTC. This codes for CASSFSGYEQYF. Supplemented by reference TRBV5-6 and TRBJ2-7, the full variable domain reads DAGVTQSPTHLIKTRGQQVTLRCSPKSGHDTVSWYQQALGQGPQFIFQYYEEEERQRGNFPDRFSGHQFPNYSSELNVNALLLGDSALYLCASSFSGYEQYFGPGTRLTVT.